The 23 T cell receptor beta chains below all came from one sample that was sequenced in a study of shared clonotypes between healthy human individuals. Sequencing used immunoSEQ multiplex PCR; TCRdb keeps in-frame clones, though not all of them. The top ten hold 1.2% of the sample, which has 1.5 million to 2.5 million clones, less than 95% seen once. CD45RO-negative CD8 cells positively selected for CCR7 made up the naive population, which excluded terminally differentiated effector memory CD45RA+ cells. The sequencing sample was made of naive CD8+ T cells sorted from blood. The origin of the receptors is a man aged 18 to 35 in good health.

This CDR3 is CASSWGRAYNSPLHF. Here the CDR3 DNA reads TGTGCCAGCAGCTGGGGTAGGGCCTATAATTCACCCCTCCACTTT. The chain couples TRBV27 to TRBJ1-6; D remains unclear. This CDR3 is 15 amino acids long. Deletions cut 6 bases from V and 2 bases from J, with 11 bases between. The germline gives CDR1 MNHEY, CDR2 SMNVEV (reference sequence).

The chain employs TRBV28 and TRBJ2-5, with a weak D call TRBD2 (5 bases). V shed 3 bases and J shed 6 bases, with 11 bases lying between them. Germline-derived CDR1 and CDR2 are MDHEN and SYDVKM. The CDR3 is made up of 13 amino acids. For the CDR3, the DNA is TGTGCCAGCAGTTTTTCGTCGGGGAAGACCCAGTACTTC. The encoded protein is CASSFSSGKTQYF.

J is TRBJ2-7 and V is TRBV18; D remains unclear. Germline CDR1 KGHSH, CDR2 LQKENI. The CDR3 sequence is 14 residues long. Trimming shortened V by 3 bases and J by 5 bases, and 14 bases separated the two germline ends. For the CDR3, the DNA is TGTGCCAGCTCACCTGGAGTTCCTAAAGACGAGCAGTACTTC. This codes for CASSPGVPKDEQYF.

The rearrangement uses TRBV2 and TRBJ2-5, with D maybe TRBD2 (6 bases). Per germline, CDR1 SNHLY and CDR2 FYNNEI. There are 15 residues in the CDR3. Trimming took 4 bases from V and 5 from J, leaving 17 bases between them. The CDR3 is CASSGRVSSGETQYF. The CDR3 region has the DNA TGTGCCAGCAGTGGGAGGGTCTCATCGGGGGAGACCCAGTACTTC.

V is TRBV18 and J is TRBJ1-2; the D is unclear. Trimming removed 4 bases at V and 1 base at J, with 4 bases between. This CDR3 spans 12 amino acids. Germline CDR1 KGHSH, CDR2 LQKENI. The DNA for the CDR3 is TGTGCCAGCTCACAATATAACTATGGCTACACCTTC. Amino acid sequence: CASSQYNYGYTF.

The chain employs TRBV23-1 and TRBJ1-2, with D perhaps TRBD1 (5 bases). TRBV23-1 counts as an open reading frame of uncertain function. Trimming cost V 6 bases and J 6 bases, with 20 bases left between them. The CDR3 totals 15 residues. This CDR3 reads CASSPRGQGRDGYTF. For the CDR3, the DNA is TGCGCCAGCAGCCCGCGTGGCCAGGGTAGGGATGGCTACACCTTC.

The gene calls are TRBV5-1 and TRBJ1-1, with unresolved D. Germline CDR1 reads SGHRS; CDR2 reads YFSETQ. The V end was cut by 2 bases, the J end by 5 bases, with 13 bases between. The CDR3 has 14 residues. In DNA form, the CDR3 reads TGCGCCAGCAGCTTCATATGGGGAATGACTGAAGCTTTCTTT. Translation: CASSFIWGMTEAFF.

This chain connects TRBV27 to TRBJ2-3, with 7 bases lining up with TRBD1. This CDR3 is 14 amino acids long. The V gene's germline CDR1 is MNHEY and CDR2 SMNVEV (reference sequence). The V and J ends lost 1 base and 4 bases, in that order; junction bases with no gene match: 2. CDR3 DNA sequence: TGTGCCAGCAGTTTATGGCAGGGGGCAGATACGCAGTATTTT. This sequence encodes CASSLWQGADTQYF.

The chain recombines TRBV7-9 with TRBJ2-2; D is unresolved. The CDR3 is made up of 12 amino acids. Germline CDR1 and CDR2: SEHNR and FQNEAQ (reference sequence). Trimming removed 3 bases at V and 7 bases at J, with 6 bases between. The CDR3 sequence: CASSFENGELFF. CDR3 DNA sequence: TGTGCCAGCAGCTTCGAAAACGGGGAGCTGTTTTTT.

The V gene is TRBV10-1, the J gene TRBJ1-1; 10 bases are a match to TRBD1. V trimming: 5 bases; J trimming: 7 bases; junction bases outside the gene matches: 7. This CDR3 has 14 amino acids. Germline-derived CDR1 and CDR2 are WNHNN and SYGVQD (reference sequence). CDR3 nucleotides: TGCGCCAGCAGTCCCGGGACAGGGGTGAATGAAGCTTTCTTT. Protein product: CASSPGTGVNEAFF.

The chain joins TRBV5-3 to TRBJ2-5; maybe TRBD2 (5 bases). TRBV5-3 counts as an open reading frame of uncertain function. This CDR3 has 13 residues. The V and J ends lost 2 bases and 2 bases respectively, with 7 bases between them. The CDR3 sequence: CARSFPGQETQYF. The DNA of the CDR3 is TGTGCCAGAAGCTTTCCGGGACAAGAGACCCAGTACTTC.

In DNA, the CDR3 is TGTGCCAGCAGTTTTGGACCACTGGAGGTGGCCACTGAAGCTTTCTTT. Protein: CASSFGPLEVATEAFF. V and J are TRBV27 and TRBJ1-1; D remains ambiguous. The CDR3 is 16 amino acids. Germline CDR1 and CDR2: MNHEY and SMNVEV (reference sequence). Deletions cut 3 bases from V and 4 bases from J, with 18 bases between.

A single count supports this clone. The V call is TRBV5-1, the J call TRBJ1-1; D is uncertain. Per germline, CDR1 SGHRS and CDR2 YFSETQ. CDR3 length: 14 residues. V gave up 5 bases and J gave up 2 bases, with 13 bases separating them. DNA for the CDR3: TGCGCCAGCAGGGTGAATGGACTTAACACTGAAGCTTTCTTT. Encoded protein: CASRVNGLNTEAFF.

This clone was counted a single time. The CDR3 loop is CATNNQGRGGPGELFF. The CDR3 DNA follows: TGTGCCACCAATAACCAGGGAAGGGGAGGTCCCGGGGAGCTGTTTTTT. The rearrangement links TRBV2 to TRBJ2-2, with D possibly TRBD2 on 6 matching bases. This CDR3 spans 16 amino acids. V was pared by 10 bases and J by 6 bases, with 24 bases between. Germline V CDR1 and CDR2: SNHLY, FYNNEI.

This chain links TRBV5-4 with TRBJ2-1; TRBD2 agrees at 7 bases. This CDR3 is 12 amino acids long. Germline CDR1 is SGHNT and CDR2 is YYREEE (reference sequence). Trimming cost V 3 bases and J 7 bases; bases outside gene matches: 1. CDR3 in DNA: TGTGCCAGCAGCTGGGGGGGGAATGAGCAGTTCTTC. Translation gives CASSWGGNEQFF.

The chain links TRBV28 to TRBJ1-2; D unresolved. Germline V gene lookup returns CDR1 MDHEN and CDR2 SYDVKM. The CDR3 runs to 13 residues. Trimming pared 3 bases from V and 8 bases from J, leaving 13 bases between. The CDR3 DNA reads as TGTGCCAGCAGTTTTGGGGAGGGAGCCGGCTACACCTTC. Translated, it gives CASSFGEGAGYTF.

The CDR3 protein is CASSFGAGYGYTF. The CDR3 region has the DNA TGTGCCAGCAGTTTCGGGGCTGGCTATGGCTACACCTTC. J is TRBJ1-2 and V is TRBV27, with a tentative D call TRBD1 (5 bases). V lost 3 bases to trimming and J lost 4 bases, with 9 bases between them. The CDR3 spans 13 residues. Germline CDR1 and CDR2: MNHEY and SMNVEV (reference sequence).

The chain joins TRBV4-1 to TRBJ2-7, with 9 nucleotides matching TRBD1. Germline values: CDR1 MGHRA, CDR2 YSYEKL. V shed 2 bases, J shed 3 bases, and the junction held 8 bases outside the gene matches. The CDR3 has 16 amino acids. The CDR3 here is CASSQRPGTGNYEQYF. CDR3 coding DNA: TGCGCCAGCAGCCAAAGACCCGGGACAGGGAACTACGAGCAGTACTTC.

The chain has TRBV11-2 and TRBJ2-5; 8 bases agree with TRBD1. The CDR3 loop spans 15 amino acids. Unmatched junction bases numbered 7, after V lost 0 bases and J lost 7 bases. Looked up from germline, CDR1 is SGHAT and CDR2 is FQNNGV. DNA of the CDR3: TGTGCCAGCAGCTTAGATGCAGGGGGCGATGGGACCCAGTACTTC. This encodes CASSLDAGGDGTQYF.

The chain employs TRBV5-4 and TRBJ1-6; 7 nucleotides align to TRBD1. Germline loops: CDR1 SGHNT, CDR2 YYREEE (reference sequence). The CDR3 sequence is 16 residues long. V lost 4 bases to trimming and J lost 3 bases; unmatched junction nucleotides: 7. The CDR3 DNA reads as TGTGCCAGCAGCCAGGGGGGGGATTTCTATAATTCACCCCTCCACTTT. Protein sequence: CASSQGGDFYNSPLHF.

The CDR3: CASSLYGTGPTYEQYF. The CDR3 DNA reads as TGTGCCAGCAGTTTATATGGGACAGGGCCTACCTACGAGCAGTACTTC. V gene TRBV27 combines with J gene TRBJ2-7; 9 positions match TRBD1. V lost 1 base and J lost 2; bases outside the gene matches: 6. Per germline, CDR1 MNHEY and CDR2 SMNVEV (reference sequence). The CDR3 consists of 16 residues.

The chain has TRBV27 and TRBJ2-1, with TRBD2 identical over 10 bases. The junction had 2 bases not matched to a gene; V was cut back by 4 bases and J by 2 bases. The CDR3 contains 15 residues. Germline CDR1 and CDR2: MNHEY and SMNVEV (reference sequence). This CDR3 reads CASSYTSGAYNEQFF. The CDR3 DNA reads as TGTGCCAGCAGTTACACTAGCGGGGCCTACAATGAGCAGTTCTTC.

The rearrangement links TRBV11-2 to TRBJ2-7; unclear D gene. Germline V CDR1 and CDR2: SGHAT, FQNNGV. The CDR3 covers 11 residues. V dropped 3 bases and J dropped 6 bases, with 6 bases sitting between them. CDR3 residues: CASSFIGEQYF. The CDR3 DNA sequence: TGTGCCAGCAGCTTTATTGGCGAGCAGTACTTC.